This TCR beta chain was documented in a study of blood T cell repertoires in COVID-19. The CDR3 extends over 18 amino acids. CDR1 is MGHRA and CDR2 is YSYEKL in the germline V gene. The V segment lost 0 bases and the J segment 1 base; nucleotides outside the gene matches: 11. Per the original data handling: Amplified reference gene primers provided the basis for estimating nucleated cell counts. The data were produced by immunoSEQ multiplex PCR, yet TCRdb's version contains in-frame clones alone and is incomplete. The V and J calls and clone size were taken over from that table, and D and trimming were inferred from the DNA. This sample carries 120,000 to 150,000 clones, 85% of them seen once, and the ten largest clones take about 3%.

The chain joins TRBV4-1 to TRBJ2-5; 7 bases are a match to TRBD2. The sample comprised peripheral blood. The sequence was obtained from a woman aged 40 to 49 with active or convalescent COVID-19. CDR3 nucleotides: TGCGCCAGCAGCCAAGATCCAGCGGGACGGACGATCCAAGAGACCCAGTACTTC. It encodes CASSQDPAGRTIQETQYF.